This T cell receptor beta chain was sequenced for a study of T cells after yellow fever vaccination. TCRdb reanalysed the 5' RACE reads using MiXCR and keeps one entry per CDR3 protein. The sample records hundreds of thousands of distinct CDR3 sequences, over 4% being singletons. Looked up from germline, CDR1 is SGHRS and CDR2 is YFSETQ. Trimming left V 1 base short and J 6 bases short, with 22 bases between. This CDR3 contains 17 residues. This clonotype was observed at least ten times. This specimen consisted of PBMCs, obtained 5 days after the yellow fever booster vaccination. This receptor was identified in a man aged 18 to 30 who received the YFV17D yellow fever vaccine. The genes are TRBV5-1 and TRBJ1-1, with TRBD1 as a possible D gene (6 bases). The CDR3 DNA reads TGCGCCAGCAGCTTGCGGATTCAGAATCAGGGGTTCCCTGAAGCTTTCTTT. It translates to CASSLRIQNQGFPEAFF.